One sample yielded the 24 T cell receptor beta chains listed below, sequenced in a study of T-cell reconstitution after alpha-beta-depleted transplantation in children. As it was prepared, the TCRbeta library received unique molecular identifiers. TCRdb independently ran MiXCR on the PCR reads; one entry per CDR3 protein. The table shows some 250,000 distinct CDR3 sequences, with about 12% occurring only once. The sequencing here drew on PBMCs from the stem cell graft donor, taken from the stem cell graft. Source of these receptors: a human donor who donated a stem cell graft to a child with acute lymphoblastic leukemia.

This clonotype has ten or more counts. The chain links TRBV28 to TRBJ2-6; 7 bases fit TRBD2. The CDR3 is 15 amino acids. Per the germline V gene, CDR1 is MDHEN and CDR2 is SYDVKM. With 6 bases clipped from V and 4 bases from J, the junction kept 6 bases outside the gene matches. The CDR3 DNA reads as TGTGCCAGCAGCATGGGGGGGGTCGGGGCCAACGTCCTGACTTTC. It codes for CASSMGGVGANVLTF.

There are many counts of this clonotype. This chain connects TRBV20-1 to TRBJ2-3; TRBD2 aligns across 14 bases. The junction had 5 bases not matched to a gene; V was cut back by 5 bases and J by 4 bases. CDR3 size: 15 residues. From germline, CDR1 is DFQATT and CDR2 SNEGSKA (reference sequence). The CDR3 loop is CSAEWGLAGADTQYF. In DNA, the CDR3 is TGCAGTGCTGAATGGGGACTAGCGGGGGCAGATACGCAGTATTTT.

This clonotype was counted at least ten times. The chain carries TRBV15 and TRBJ2-1; 10 bases align to TRBD1. V dropped 4 bases and J dropped 2; count of bases not matched to a gene: 8. The length of the CDR3 is 17 residues. Germline V gene lookup returns CDR1 LNHNV and CDR2 YYDKDF (reference sequence). For the CDR3, the DNA is TGTGCCACCAGCATCCTCCGGGACAGGGGCACCTACAATGAGCAGTTCTTC. Translating it yields CATSILRDRGTYNEQFF.

This clonotype was observed many times. Written as DNA, the CDR3 is TGCGCCAGCAGCCATCGGACTAGCGGGACCTTCGGGAATGAGCAGTTCTTC. It encodes CASSHRTSGTFGNEQFF. The chain combines TRBV4-1 with TRBJ2-1; 12 bases align to TRBD2. Germline V gives CDR1 MGHRA, CDR2 YSYEKL. The CDR3 runs to 17 residues. The V gene end was trimmed by 3 bases and the J gene end by 7 bases; junction bases not matched to a gene: 10.

This clonotype appeared a few times. This chain joins TRBV7-9 and TRBJ2-5; 10 bases line up with TRBD2. The junction had 11 bases not matched to a gene; V was cut back by 5 bases and J by 5 bases. CDR1 and CDR2 (germline): SEHNR, FQNEAQ (reference sequence). The CDR3 has 16 amino acids. In DNA, the CDR3 is TGTGCCAGCAGCCTCTATTCTAGCGGGAGTGTTGAGACCCAGTACTTC. Protein sequence: CASSLYSSGSVETQYF.

This clonotype was seen ten or more times. V is TRBV7-8 and J is TRBJ1-5; the D gene is possibly TRBD1 (5 bases). The CDR3 is 16 residues long. Trimming took off 5 bases at V and 5 bases at J, with 19 bases between the two ends. Germline CDR1 and CDR2: SGHVS and FQNEAQ. CDR3 in amino acids: CASSLTGTYMDQPQHF. The CDR3 coding sequence is TGTGCCAGCAGCCTCACCGGGACCTACATGGATCAGCCCCAGCATTTT.

The V call is TRBV5-4, the J call TRBJ1-2; possibly TRBD1 for D (5 bases). V was trimmed by 6 bases and J by 3 bases, leaving 21 bases between them. Germline lookup yields CDR1 SGHNT and CDR2 YYREEE (reference sequence). This CDR3 has 16 residues. The CDR3 DNA is TGTGCCAGCACCGATAGGGGCAGGATGGTAGACTATGGCTACACCTTC. Translation: CASTDRGRMVDYGYTF. The full variable domain, completed using reference TRBV5-4 and TRBJ1-2, is ETGVTQSPTHLIKTRGQQVTLRCSSQSGHNTVSWYQQALGQGPQFIFQYYREEENGRGNFPPRFSGLQFPNYSSELNVNALELDDSALYLCASTDRGRMVDYGYTFGSGTRLTVV.

This clonotype appeared many times. The J gene is TRBJ1-2, the V gene TRBV5-1, with 8 bases lining up with TRBD1. The CDR3 consists of 14 residues. Germline V lookup: CDR1 SGHRS, CDR2 YFSETQ. V shed 2 bases and J 6 bases; nucleotides not matched to a gene: 6. The CDR3 here is CASSLSPGGHGYTF. The CDR3 DNA reads TGCGCCAGCAGCTTAAGTCCAGGGGGCCATGGCTACACCTTC.

In its sample, this clonotype was seen many times. The V gene is TRBV12-3 or TRBV12-4, the J gene TRBJ2-7; D possibly matches TRBD1 or TRBD2 (5 bases each). Trimming took 6 bases from V and 2 from J, leaving 11 bases between them. The CDR3 has 13 residues. Written as DNA, the CDR3 is TGTGCCAGCAGCTCAGGGACCACCTACGAGCAGTACTTC. The encoded protein is CASSSGTTYEQYF.

In this sample, this clonotype turned up many times. The chain employs TRBV7-2 and TRBJ2-1; no clear D. The germline CDR1 and CDR2 sequences are SGHTA and FQGNSA. V was cut by 1 base and J by 8 bases, with 15 bases left in between. The CDR3 runs to 15 residues. The CDR3 region has the DNA TGTGCCAGCAGCTTAGAGTTACCTGCGTTGGATGAGCAGTTCTTC. Translation: CASSLELPALDEQFF.

This clonotype was counted at least ten times. The chain joins TRBV19 to TRBJ1-5; no clear D gene. Trimming stripped 3 bases from V and 2 bases from J, with 11 bases between. This CDR3 has 15 amino acids. Germline V lookup: CDR1 LNHDA, CDR2 SQIVND (reference sequence). In DNA form, the CDR3 reads TGTGCCAGTAGTATCCACGACGGGGGCAATCAGCCCCAGCATTTT. Its protein product is CASSIHDGGNQPQHF.

This clonotype was seen ten or more times. In DNA, the CDR3 is TGTGCCAGCAGCCGGGGATTCTACGAGCAGTACTTC. It specifies CASSRGFYEQYF. The chain uses TRBV7-2 and TRBJ2-7; perhaps TRBD2 as D (5 bases). Germline CDR1 and CDR2: SGHTA and FQGNSA. This CDR3 has 12 amino acids. With 5 bases removed from V and 3 bases from J, the gap between germline ends came to 8 bases. The whole variable domain, filled in from reference TRBV7-2 and TRBJ2-7, reads GAGVSQSPSNKVTEKGKDVELRCDPISGHTALYWYRQSLGQGLEFLIYFQGNSAPDKSGLPSDRFSAERTGGSVSTLTIQRTQQEDSAVYLCASSRGFYEQYFGPGTRLTVT.

This clonotype was observed at least ten times. The CDR3 spells CASSRDRGQNQPQHF. For the CDR3, the DNA is TGTGCCAGCAGCCGCGACAGGGGGCAAAATCAGCCCCAGCATTTT. The rearrangement joins TRBV7-2 to TRBJ1-5; the match to TRBD1 covers 10 bases. Germline CDR1 is SGHTA and CDR2 is FQGNSA. CDR3 length: 15 amino acids. V dropped 5 bases and J dropped 4; count of bases not matched to a gene: 5.

This clonotype was recorded at least ten times. The J gene is TRBJ2-5, the V gene TRBV5-6; 8 positions agree with TRBD1. The germline V gene has CDR1 SGHDT and CDR2 YYEEEE. The V segment lost 4 bases and the J segment 0 bases; nucleotides outside the gene matches: 2. This CDR3 is built from 14 residues. The CDR3 sequence is CASSGDRYQETQYF. The CDR3 DNA reads as TGTGCCAGCAGCGGGGACAGGTACCAAGAGACCCAGTACTTC.

This clonotype was seen repeatedly, ten times or more. V is TRBV7-8 and J is TRBJ2-7; 10 bases line up with TRBD1. The CDR3 loop spans 15 amino acids. V shed 5 bases, J shed 4 bases, and the junction held 8 bases outside the gene matches. Germline CDR1 and CDR2: SGHVS and FQNEAQ. In DNA, the CDR3 is TGTGCCAGCAGCCCCGGGACAGGGGTTCATTACGAGCAGTACTTC. It translates to CASSPGTGVHYEQYF.

The sample holds a few counts of this clonotype. The chain recombines TRBV7-6 with TRBJ2-1; possibly TRBD2 for D (6 bases). CDR1 and CDR2 (germline): SGHVS, FNYEAQ. V gave up 5 bases and J gave up 4 bases, with 12 bases separating them. The CDR3 has 14 residues. The CDR3 nucleotides read TGTGCCAGCAGCCCAACTAGCCGATACAATGAGCAGTTCTTC. It is translated as CASSPTSRYNEQFF.

This clonotype was recorded many times. The rearrangement uses TRBV28 and TRBJ2-7; D is possibly TRBD2 (6 bases). The germline V gene has CDR1 MDHEN and CDR2 SYDVKM. V was cut by 5 bases and J by 4 bases, with 15 bases left in between. This CDR3 spans 14 amino acids. The chain's CDR3 is CASSPRSGRYEQYF. The CDR3 region has the DNA TGTGCCAGCAGTCCCCGCTCAGGGAGGTACGAGCAGTACTTC.

This clonotype came up a few times. The V and J genes are TRBV12-3 or TRBV12-4 and TRBJ2-3; 10 bases align to TRBD2. The CDR3 loop spans 15 amino acids. The V and J ends lost 6 bases and 2 bases, in that order; junction bases with no gene match: 5. CDR3 in DNA: TGTGCCAGCAGCCCGACTAGCGGGTTCACAGATACGCAGTATTTT. It is translated as CASSPTSGFTDTQYF.

V and J are TRBV20-1 and TRBJ2-5; the match to TRBD2 covers 7 bases. CDR3 length: 15 residues. V lost 7 bases and J lost 2; bases outside the gene matches: 13. Germline V gene lookup returns CDR1 DFQATT and CDR2 SNEGSKA (reference sequence). CDR3 sequence: CSVALEAGEQETQYF. CDR3 DNA sequence: TGCAGTGTTGCGCTCGAGGCGGGGGAGCAAGAGACCCAGTACTTC.

In this sample, this clonotype turned up many times. The chain couples TRBV6-1 to TRBJ2-7; 11 bases are a match to TRBD2. The germline V gene encodes CDR1 MNHNS and CDR2 SASEGT. The V gene end was trimmed by 4 bases and the J gene end by 2 bases; junction bases not matched to a gene: 4. The CDR3 totals 15 residues. CDR3 coding DNA: TGTGCCAGCAGTGTTACTAGCGGGGGCCCCTACGAGCAGTACTTC. Translation: CASSVTSGGPYEQYF.

This clonotype has a count of ten or more. This chain joins TRBV27 and TRBJ2-7; D not resolved. The V end was cut by 2 bases, the J end by 2 bases, with 25 bases between. The CDR3 totals 19 residues. CDR1 and CDR2 (germline): MNHEY, SMNVEV (reference sequence). For the CDR3, the DNA is TGTGCCAGCAGTTTAGTCCACGGTTTGGTTCGGGTCGACCCCTACGAGCAGTACTTC. It encodes CASSLVHGLVRVDPYEQYF.

At least ten counts were recorded for this clonotype. The rearrangement uses TRBV28 and TRBJ1-4; D unclear. CDR1 and CDR2 from the germline V gene are MDHEN and SYDVKM. The CDR3 length is 11 residues. Trimming took 8 bases from V and 7 from J, leaving 8 bases between them. The CDR3 DNA follows: TGTGCCAGCGGATTTGGTGAAAAACTGTTTTTT. It yields the protein CASGFGEKLFF. Based on the CDR3 plus reference TRBV28 and TRBJ1-4, the full variable domain is DVKVTQSSRYLVKRTGEKVFLECVQDMDHENMFWYRQDPGLGLRLIYFSYDVKMKEKGDIPEGYSVSREKKERFSLILESASTNQTSMYLCASGFGEKLFFGSGTQLSVL.

This clonotype was picked up a small number of times. V gene TRBV20-1 combines with J gene TRBJ2-3; 15 positions agree with TRBD2. The CDR3 runs to 15 residues. J was trimmed by 5 bases and V by 5 bases; bases with no gene match: 5. The germline gives CDR1 DFQATT, CDR2 SNEGSKA (reference sequence). CDR3 protein: CSAGLAGGRGDTQYF. The CDR3 coding sequence is TGCAGTGCTGGACTAGCGGGAGGGCGGGGAGATACGCAGTATTTT.

The rearrangement joins TRBV20-1 to TRBJ1-2; weak D call: TRBD1 (5 bases). Trimming took off 0 bases at V and 3 bases at J, with 8 bases between the two ends. Germline V CDR1 and CDR2: DFQATT, SNEGSKA (reference sequence). The CDR3 runs to 13 residues. CDR3 loop: CSAREGTDYGYTF. For the CDR3, the DNA is TGCAGTGCTAGAGAAGGGACGGACTATGGCTACACCTTC.